The clone carrying this TCR beta chain was observed many times. An end of the junction differs from the germline gene, which may be a read error. The germline V gene encodes CDR1 SGHTA and CDR2 FQGNSA. The length of the CDR3 is 14 residues. One entry per CDR3 protein results from TCRdb running MiXCR on the RT-PCR reads. The repertoire has hundreds of thousands of distinct CDR3 sequences, 14% of them found once; the top ten carry roughly 4%. The clonotype was recovered from a female donor in good health, serving as a healthy control. Material: memory CD4+ T cells from blood. The chain joins TRBV7-2 to TRBJ2-2; D unresolved. The CDR3 sequence: CASSVARLAGELFF. The CDR3, as DNA: TGTGCCAGCAGCGTAGCTAGGCTCGCCGGGGAGCTGTTTTTT.